This TCR beta chain was captured in a study of post-analysis software for immune sequencing data. Study-level information: Progressive-relapsing, secondary progressive and relapsing-remitting multiple sclerosis were among the disease courses included.

Ten or more counts support this clonotype. What it binds is not known. Germline-derived CDR1 and CDR2 are SQVTM and ANQGSEA. The length of the CDR3 is 11 residues. Trimming cost V 4 bases and J 4 bases, with 8 bases left between them. Findings and caveats of the study: There was significantly lower normalized Chao1 diversity in multiple sclerosis patients than in controls. Roughly 5 TRBV segments occurring more often in patients than controls included TRBV5-6, TRBV5-1 and TRBV20-1. Batch-mates among the samples co-clustered strongly by F measure.

Sequencing libraries made from TCR beta cDNA carried unique molecular identifiers. Some 500,000 cDNA molecules were obtained per 1 to 10 million input T cells. TCRdb redid the calling of the PCR reads with MiXCR, one entry per CDR3 protein. The profile shows roughly 580,000 distinct CDR3 sequences, roughly 46% of them singletons. The chain employs TRBV29-1 and TRBJ2-7, with D maybe TRBD1 (5 bases). The sequencing sample was made of blood. This receptor was identified in a girl aged 5-17 years with multiple sclerosis. The CDR3 sequence: CSVATAYEQYF. CDR3 DNA sequence: TGCAGCGTTGCGACAGCGTACGAGCAGTACTTC.